The 7 T cell receptor beta chains below all came from one sample that was sequenced in a study of T-cell reconstitution after alpha-beta-depleted transplantation in children. The TCRbeta library was prepared with unique molecular identifiers. TCRdb reprocessed the PCR reads via MiXCR and lists one record per CDR3 protein. The sample lists 500,000 or so distinct CDR3 sequences; about 30% were seen once. The starting material was PBMCs from the stem cell graft donor, obtained from the stem cell graft. Receptors originate from a human donor who donated a stem cell graft to a child with aplastic anemia.

The V gene is TRBV28, the J gene TRBJ2-7, with D perhaps TRBD2 (5 bases). Trimming stripped 8 bases from V and 0 bases from J, with 14 bases between. CDR1 MDHEN and CDR2 SYDVKM come from the germline V gene. The CDR3 is 14 residues long. This chain's CDR3 is CASVGLALSYEQYF. DNA for the CDR3: TGTGCCAGCGTAGGGCTAGCCCTCTCCTACGAGCAGTACTTC.

This sequence joins TRBV27 and TRBJ1-1; a possible D gene is TRBD1 (6 bases). The germline CDR1 and CDR2 sequences are MNHEY and SMNVEV (reference sequence). The V end lost 7 bases, the J end lost 1 base, and 22 bases lay between the germline ends. CDR3 length equals 17 residues. CDR3 amino acids: CASTPLTGAPSNTEAFF. The CDR3 DNA reads as TGTGCCAGCACCCCGCTGACGGGGGCCCCATCGAACACTGAAGCTTTCTTT.

This clonotype was counted only a few times. This chain links TRBV30 with TRBJ2-1; D might be TRBD2 (6 bases). Deletions cut 0 bases from V and 8 bases from J, with 17 bases between. The germline V gene encodes CDR1 GTSNPN and CDR2 SVGIG (reference sequence). The CDR3 covers 15 residues. CDR3 protein: CAWSVRSGLTDEQFF. For the CDR3, the DNA is TGTGCCTGGAGTGTACGAAGCGGGCTGACGGATGAGCAGTTCTTC.

The V call is TRBV3-1, the J call TRBJ1-3; the D is unclear. Trimming pared 4 bases from V and 9 bases from J, leaving 10 bases between. Germline V gene data show CDR1 as LGHDT and CDR2 as YNNKEL (reference sequence). The CDR3 contains 12 residues. CDR3: CASSPNTGTIYF. CDR3 bases: TGTGCCAGCAGCCCCAACACCGGCACCATATATTTT. The full variable domain, its missing parts supplied by reference TRBV3-1 and TRBJ1-3, is DTAVSQTPKYLVTQMGNDKSIKCEQNLGHDTMYWYKQDSKKFLKIMFSYNNKELIINETVPNRFSPKSPDKAHLNLHINSLELGDSAVYFCASSPNTGTIYFGEGSWLTVV.

The sample holds a few counts of this clonotype. This sequence joins TRBV20-1 and TRBJ1-5; D unclear. The CDR3 length is 13 residues. Germline assignment: CDR1 DFQATT and CDR2 SNEGSKA (reference sequence). Trimming removed 6 bases from V and 3 bases from J, with 12 bases in between. The CDR3 DNA follows: TGCAGTGCCGTCTTGGGCGTCAATCAGCCCCAGCATTTT. Protein product: CSAVLGVNQPQHF.

V gene TRBV5-1 combines with J gene TRBJ2-7; D assignment may be TRBD1 or TRBD2 (5 bases each). CDR1 SGHRS and CDR2 YFSETQ come from the germline V gene. CDR3 length equals 14 residues. V lost 5 bases and J lost 2, with 14 bases in between. CDR3 in DNA: TGCGCCAGCAGACGGGACCCCGGACCCTACGAGCAGTACTTC. Encoded protein: CASRRDPGPYEQYF.

This chain links TRBV25-1 with TRBJ1-3; no clear D gene. V was shortened by 6 bases and J by 1 base, with 10 bases between the two germline ends. This CDR3 has 14 residues. Germline CDR1 MGHDK, CDR2 SYGVNS. The CDR3 loop reads CASRFAGSGNTIYF. DNA of the CDR3: TGTGCCAGCAGATTTGCGGGATCTGGAAACACCATATATTTT. Using reference TRBV25-1 and TRBJ1-3 for the parts outside the CDR3, the full variable domain is EADIYQTPRYLVIGTGKKITLECSQTMGHDKMYWYQQDPGMELHLIHYSYGVNSTEKGDLSSESTVSRIRTEHFPLTLESARPSHTSQYLCASRFAGSGNTIYFGEGSWLTVV.